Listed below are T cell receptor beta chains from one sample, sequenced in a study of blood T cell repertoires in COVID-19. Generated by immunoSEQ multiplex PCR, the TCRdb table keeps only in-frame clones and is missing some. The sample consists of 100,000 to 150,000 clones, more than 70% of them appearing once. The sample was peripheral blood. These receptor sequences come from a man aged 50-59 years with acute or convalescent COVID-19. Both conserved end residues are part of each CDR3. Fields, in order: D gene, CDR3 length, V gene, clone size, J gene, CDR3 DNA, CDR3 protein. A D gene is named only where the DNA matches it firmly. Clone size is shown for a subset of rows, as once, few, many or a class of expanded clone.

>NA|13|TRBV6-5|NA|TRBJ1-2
TGTGCCAGCAGGCTTACAGCACTCTATGGCTACACCTTC
CASRLTALYGYTF
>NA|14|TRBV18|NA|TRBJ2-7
TGTGCCAGCTCACCAAGCGACAGCCGGCGCGAGCAGTACTTC
CASSPSDSRREQYF
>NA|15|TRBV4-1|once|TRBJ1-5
TGCGCCAGCAGCCAAGAAGGTCCAGGGGCAAAGCCCCAGCATTTT
CASSQEGPGAKPQHF
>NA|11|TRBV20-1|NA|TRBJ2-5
TGCAGTGCTGGGGCCCCAGAGACCCAGTACTTC
CSAGAPETQYF
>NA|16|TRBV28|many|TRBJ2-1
TGTGCCAGCAGTTTACCGACGATTGGGGGGTACAATGAGCAGTTCTTC
CASSLPTIGGYNEQFF
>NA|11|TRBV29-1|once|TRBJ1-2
TGCAGCGTTGGAGGGCTGGGAGGCTACACCTTC
CSVGGLGGYTF
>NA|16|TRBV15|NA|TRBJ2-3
TGTGCCACCAGCAGAGGTGTAACGGGACACAAGAACCCCCAGTATTTT
CATSRGVTGHKNPQYF
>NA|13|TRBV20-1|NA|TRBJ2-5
TGCAGTGCTAGTTCGACTAACCAAGAGACCCAGTACTTC
CSASSTNQETQYF
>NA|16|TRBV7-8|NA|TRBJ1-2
TGTGCCAGCAGCCCTCGGACAGCCCTCTTAACTGAGGGCTACACCTTC
CASSPRTALLTEGYTF
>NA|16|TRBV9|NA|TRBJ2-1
TGTGCCAGCAGCGTAAGCGACCGACAGACTCACACTGAGCAGTTCTTC
CASSVSDRQTHTEQFF
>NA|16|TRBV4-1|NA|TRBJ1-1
TGCGCCAGCAGCCAAGATCCCGCCGGAGGGAACACTGAAGCTTTCTTT
CASSQDPAGGNTEAFF
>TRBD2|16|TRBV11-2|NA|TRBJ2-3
TGTGCCAGCAGCCATGCCCTAGCGGGGGGCGGTAGTACGCAGTATTTT
CASSHALAGGGSTQYF
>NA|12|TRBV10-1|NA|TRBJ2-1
TGCGCCAGCAGTCGGGGTTCGAGTGAGCAGTTCTTC
CASSRGSSEQFF
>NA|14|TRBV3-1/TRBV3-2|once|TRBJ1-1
TGTGCCAGCAGCCAAGTCCGCAGGGCGACTGAAGCTTTCTTT
CASSQVRRATEAFF
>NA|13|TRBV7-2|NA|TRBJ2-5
TGTGCCAGCAGCTTACGGCGGTCGGAGACCCAGTACTTC
CASSLRRSETQYF
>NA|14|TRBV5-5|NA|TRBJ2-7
TGTGCCAGCAGCTTGGACAGTGTCTCCTACGAGCAGTACTTC
CASSLDSVSYEQYF
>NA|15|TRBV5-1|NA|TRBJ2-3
TGCGCCAGCAGCCTGCAGGGGGGACTTGCAGATACGCAGTATTTT
CASSLQGGLADTQYF
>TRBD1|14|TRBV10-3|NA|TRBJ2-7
TGTGCCACCCTCGAACAGGGGAATCTCTACGAGCAGTACTTC
CATLEQGNLYEQYF
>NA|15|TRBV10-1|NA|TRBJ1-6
TGCGCCAGCAGTGAGGGGCAGGCGAGAAATTCACCCCTCCACTTT
CASSEGQARNSPLHF
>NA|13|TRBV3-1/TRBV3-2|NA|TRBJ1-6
TGTGCCAGCAGCTACTATATAAGTTCACCCCTCCACTTT
CASSYYISSPLHF
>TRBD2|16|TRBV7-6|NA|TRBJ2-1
TGTGCCAGCAGCTTATCAGTTAGCGGGGCGTACAATGAGCAGTTCTTC
CASSLSVSGAYNEQFF
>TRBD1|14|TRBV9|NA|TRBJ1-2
TGTGCCAGCAGCGGTGGGACAGAGGACTATGGCTACACCTTC
CASSGGTEDYGYTF
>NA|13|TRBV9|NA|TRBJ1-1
TGTGCCAGCAGCGCGACTCCGAACACTGAAGCTTTCTTT
CASSATPNTEAFF
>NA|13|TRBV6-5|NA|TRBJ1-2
TGTGCCAGCAGACTTCGGGGGGGGGCGAGCTACACCTTC
CASRLRGGASYTF
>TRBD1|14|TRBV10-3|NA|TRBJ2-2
TGTGCCACCTGCCGGGACAGAAACACCGGGGAGCTGTTTTTT
CATCRDRNTGELFF
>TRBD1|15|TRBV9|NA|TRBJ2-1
TGTGCCAGCAGCCCCGGACAGGGGACCATAGTACAGCAGTTCTTC
CASSPGQGTIVQQFF
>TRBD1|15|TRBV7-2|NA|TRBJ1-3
TGTGCCAGCGCGTGGACAGGGCAAACCATGGGGACCATATATTTT
CASAWTGQTMGTIYF
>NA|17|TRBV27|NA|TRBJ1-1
TGTGCCAGCAGTTTATCGAGGAGTCGAGATATGAACACTGAAGCTTTCTTT
CASSLSRSRDMNTEAFF
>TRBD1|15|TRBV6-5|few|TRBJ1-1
TGTGCCAGCAGCAAACGACAGGGGCAAGGGACTGAAGCTTTCTTT
CASSKRQGQGTEAFF
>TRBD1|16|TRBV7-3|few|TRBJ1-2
TGTGCCAGCAGTTTAAATCCGGGACAGGGTGCGAGTGGCTACACCTTC
CASSLNPGQGASGYTF
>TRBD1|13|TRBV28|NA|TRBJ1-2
TGTGCCAGCAGTTTCCAGGGGGTGTGGGGCTACACCTTC
CASSFQGVWGYTF
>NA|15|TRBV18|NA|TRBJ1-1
TGTGCCAGCTCACCATCCCGCCAGGGGCTCGCTGAAGCTTTCTTT
CASSPSRQGLAEAFF